This T cell receptor (beta chain) was obtained from a study of T cells in Graves' hyperthyroidism and ophthalmopathy. RNA transcripts were the template for amplifying TCR beta CDR3 regions. First-round RT-PCR with HTBI primers amplified the TCR CDR3 region. TCRdb analysed the multiplex PCR reads with MiXCR anew, one entry per CDR3 protein. The sample consists of 700,000 or so distinct CDR3 sequences, around 17% of them appearing once. This clonotype was seen at least ten times. The sequenced sample consisted of blood. The sequence came from a man aged 18 to 30 with Graves' hyperthyroidism.

This CDR3 is CSVAEETQYF. In DNA form, the CDR3 reads TGCAGCGTTGCGGAAGAGACCCAGTACTTC. This rearrangement joins TRBV29-1 to TRBJ2-5; D unresolved. The germline V gene has CDR1 SQVTM and CDR2 ANQGSEA. With 4 bases removed from V and 3 bases from J, the gap between germline ends came to 3 bases. The CDR3 spans 10 residues.